This T cell receptor beta chain was retrieved from a study of T-cell memory formation after mild COVID-19. General observations from the study: A second wave of clones peaked on day 37, and their SARS-CoV-2 specificity went unconfirmed.

MiXCR, applied by TCRdb to the 5' RACE reads, yields one record per CDR3 protein. The sample has 380,000 or so distinct CDR3 sequences; approximately 13% are singletons. This clonotype was observed a handful of times. What it recognizes is unknown. An end of the junction differs from the germline gene, which may be a read error. Germline V gene data show CDR1 as SSHAT and CDR2 as FNYEAQ (reference sequence). This CDR3 comprises 15 residues. The sequence was collected from a man in his late teens or twenties who had mild COVID-19 (a few samples of this study predate the infection). Cell type and time point are not known. The chain links TRBV7-7 to TRBJ2-1, with D hard to call. Sequenced: PBMCs or a T cell subset sorted from them (not recorded which). CDR3 protein: CASSPAPSSYNEQFF. DNA for the CDR3: TGTGCTAGCAGTCCGGCCCCGAGCTCCTACAATGAGCAGTTCTTC.